The 18 T cell receptor beta chains in this list originate from one sample, sequenced in a study of blood T cell repertoires in COVID-19. Produced via immunoSEQ multiplex PCR; TCRdb's table is partial and in-frame only. The profile shows about 110,000 clones, around three quarters of them singletons. The sequencing input was peripheral blood. The receptors here all came from a human donor in a cohort sampled during active or convalescent COVID-19.

This clone was picked up a small number of times. CDR3 in DNA: TGTGCCAGTAGTAGTGTCTGGGGGGAGGGCAATGAGCAGTTCTTC. Translated, it gives CASSSVWGEGNEQFF. The rearrangement links TRBV19 to TRBJ2-1; 7 bases align to TRBD2. V was pared by 4 bases and J by 6 bases, with 9 bases of the junction left unmatched. The germline V gene encodes CDR1 LNHDA and CDR2 SQIVND (reference sequence). The CDR3 totals 15 residues.

This clone was seen a handful of times. The DNA for the CDR3 is TGTGCCAGCAGCGGGACCGGGACAGGGGCGACCCAGTACTTC. This encodes CASSGTGTGATQYF. This chain uses TRBV5-5 with TRBJ2-5; 10 bases agree with TRBD1. Trimming took 4 bases from V and 7 from J; bases not matched to a gene: 7. This CDR3 is 14 amino acids long. Looked up from germline, CDR1 is SGHKS and CDR2 is YYEKEE (reference sequence).

This clone has more than one count but fewer than ten. The chain uses TRBV4-1 and TRBJ1-2; the match to TRBD1 covers 7 bases. Germline CDR1 MGHRA, CDR2 YSYEKL. The V and J ends lost 1 base and 4 bases, in that order; junction bases with no gene match: 3. This CDR3 is built from 14 residues. In DNA form, the CDR3 reads TGCGCCAGCAGCCAAGTGGGACAGCTCTATGGCTACACCTTC. Translating gives CASSQVGQLYGYTF.

The chain joins TRBV24-1 to TRBJ1-5, with 7 positions matching TRBD1. The germline CDR1 and CDR2 sequences are KGHDR and SFDVKD. Trimming at V came to 2 bases and at J to 5 bases, leaving 2 bases not matched to a gene. CDR3 length: 14 residues. CDR3 region: CATSDWDSYQPQHF. CDR3 sequence (DNA): TGTGCCACCAGTGATTGGGACAGTTATCAGCCCCAGCATTTT.

The chain joins TRBV20-1 to TRBJ2-3; maybe TRBD2 (6 bases). Per germline, CDR1 DFQATT and CDR2 SNEGSKA (reference sequence). The CDR3 extends over 11 amino acids. Deletions cut 7 bases from V and 14 bases from J, with 19 bases between. The CDR3 loop reads CSVLGRTYTYF. The DNA of the CDR3 is TGCAGTGTTTTGGGGAGGACATACACGTATTTT.

This CDR3 reads CASSQESGTYTGELFF. The CDR3, as DNA: TGTGCCAGCAGCCAAGAAAGCGGGACTTACACCGGGGAGCTGTTTTTT. The V and J genes are TRBV3-1 (or the pseudogene TRBV3-2) and TRBJ2-2, with TRBD2 matching 7 bases. The J segment lost 3 bases and the V segment lost 0 bases, leaving 4 bases of the junction unmatched. The CDR3 contains 16 residues. CDR1 is LGHDT, CDR2 YNNKEL, per germline (reference sequence).

CDR3 in DNA: TGTGCCAGCAGTTATTCCGGGGTAGTTTGGGCCACCGATACGCAGTATTTT. It yields the protein CASSYSGVVWATDTQYF. This sequence joins TRBV6-2 or TRBV6-3 and TRBJ2-3, with a possible D match to TRBD2 (5 bases). The CDR3 consists of 17 residues. Germline-derived CDR1 and CDR2 are MNHEY and SVGEGT. Trimming took 3 bases from V and 6 from J, leaving 22 bases between them.

The chain has TRBV7-9 and TRBJ2-7, with TRBD2 matching over 14 bases. With V trimmed by 5 bases and J by 4 bases, 4 bases remained unmatched. The CDR3 consists of 15 residues. Germline loops: CDR1 SEHNR, CDR2 FQNEAQ (reference sequence). The CDR3 spells CASSTGTSGSYEQYF. In DNA form, the CDR3 reads TGTGCCAGCAGCACCGGGACTAGCGGGAGTTACGAGCAGTACTTC.

J is TRBJ2-6 and V is TRBV13; TRBD1 agrees at 7 bases. CDR3 size: 15 residues. The germline V gene encodes CDR1 PRHDT and CDR2 FYEKMQ (reference sequence). Unmatched junction bases numbered 6, after V lost 5 bases and J lost 5 bases. The CDR3 sequence is CASSLDRARANVLTF. The DNA for the CDR3 is TGTGCCAGCAGCCTAGACAGGGCACGGGCCAACGTCCTGACTTTC.

V gene TRBV12-5 combines with J gene TRBJ2-2, with 8 nucleotides matching TRBD1. V was clipped by 0 bases and J by 7 bases; unmatched bases: 13. From germline, CDR1 is LGHNT and CDR2 FRNRAP. CDR3 length: 18 amino acids. CDR3 residues: CASGLVKSGRGLGGELFF. CDR3 in DNA: TGTGCTAGTGGTTTGGTAAAGAGCGGCAGGGGGCTTGGCGGGGAGCTGTTTTTT.

V usage is TRBV9 and J usage is TRBJ2-1; the match to TRBD2 covers 9 bases. CDR3 length: 14 amino acids. Germline loops: CDR1 SGDLS, CDR2 YYNGEE. Trimming at V came to 0 bases and at J to 10 bases, leaving 5 bases not matched to a gene. The CDR3 coding sequence is TGTGCCAGCAGCGTAGTGGGTAGCGGGGGAGAGCAGTTCTTC. This codes for CASSVVGSGGEQFF.

The rearrangement uses TRBV14 and TRBJ1-3; the D is unclear. Trimming took 1 base from V and 7 from J, leaving 14 bases between them. Germline CDR1 reads SGHDN; CDR2 reads FVKESK. CDR3 length: 15 amino acids. The CDR3 region has the DNA TGTGCCAGCAGCCAAGCCGGGAGCCCGCGTAACACCATATATTTT. The encoded protein is CASSQAGSPRNTIYF.

This chain uses TRBV19 with TRBJ1-2; 11 nucleotides align to TRBD1. Trimming at V came to 6 bases and at J to 4 bases, leaving 1 base not matched to a gene. CDR1 is LNHDA and CDR2 is SQIVND in the germline V gene (reference sequence). The CDR3 runs 13 residues. This CDR3 reads CASRGTGGYGYTF. CDR3 nucleotides: TGTGCCAGTAGAGGGACAGGGGGCTATGGCTACACCTTC.

This chain's CDR3 is CASSPGTNEQFF. CDR3 DNA sequence: TGTGCCAGCTCACCCGGTACCAATGAGCAGTTCTTC. V gene TRBV18 combines with J gene TRBJ2-1; D gene ambiguous. Germline CDR1 reads KGHSH; CDR2 reads LQKENI. The CDR3 has 12 residues. The ends were cut back, 3 bases at V and 6 bases at J, with 6 bases in the middle.

Of note for this clone: At the DNA level, this CDR3 is encoded by other sequences in the same sample as well. The J gene is TRBJ1-4, the V gene TRBV5-4; 10 bases map to TRBD1. Losses at the gene ends were 7 bases for V and 4 bases for J; bases not matched to a gene: 7. Germline CDR1 SGHNT, CDR2 YYREEE (reference sequence). The CDR3 is 15 residues long. The CDR3 loop reads CASGRTGGGNEKLFF. The CDR3 coding sequence is TGTGCCAGCGGCAGGACAGGGGGTGGTAATGAAAAACTGTTTTTT.

The rearrangement links TRBV28 to TRBJ2-2; possible D gene TRBD2, 6 bases. The germline V gene encodes CDR1 MDHEN and CDR2 SYDVKM. The CDR3 covers 12 residues. The germline V and J ends were trimmed by 9 bases and 7 bases, with 12 bases remaining between them. The CDR3 loop is CASLAGIGELFF. The CDR3, as DNA: TGTGCCAGTTTGGCGGGAATCGGGGAGCTGTTTTTT.

This clone was counted between two and nine times. The chain has TRBV2 and TRBJ2-3; a possible D gene is TRBD2 (6 bases). V was cut by 8 bases and J by 1 base, with 19 bases left in between. CDR1 and CDR2 (germline): SNHLY, FYNNEI. The CDR3 has 16 amino acids. CDR3 protein: CASRRERRDRTDTQYF. DNA of the CDR3: TGTGCCAGCCGACGAGAGCGGCGGGATCGCACAGATACGCAGTATTTT.

This clone has just one count. This chain joins TRBV6-5 and TRBJ2-3; TRBD2 agrees at 8 bases. Unmatched junction bases numbered 7, after V lost 0 bases and J lost 5 bases. Germline V CDR1 and CDR2: MNHEY, SVGAGI. There are 16 residues in the CDR3. CDR3 in DNA: TGTGCCAGCAGTTACTCCACCGGGGGGGTTGGAGATACGCAGTATTTT. Its translation is CASSYSTGGVGDTQYF.